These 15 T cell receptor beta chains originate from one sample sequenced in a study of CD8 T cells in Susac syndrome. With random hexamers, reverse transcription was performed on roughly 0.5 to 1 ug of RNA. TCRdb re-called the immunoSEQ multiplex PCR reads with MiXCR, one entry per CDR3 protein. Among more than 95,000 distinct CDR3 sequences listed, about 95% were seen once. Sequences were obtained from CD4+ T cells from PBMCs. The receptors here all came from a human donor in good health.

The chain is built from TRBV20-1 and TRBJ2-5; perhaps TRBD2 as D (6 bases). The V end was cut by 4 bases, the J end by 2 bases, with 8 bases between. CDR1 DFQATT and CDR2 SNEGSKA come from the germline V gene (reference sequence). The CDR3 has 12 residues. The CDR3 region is CSAMAGQETQYF. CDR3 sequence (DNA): TGCAGTGCTATGGCGGGACAAGAGACCCAGTACTTC.

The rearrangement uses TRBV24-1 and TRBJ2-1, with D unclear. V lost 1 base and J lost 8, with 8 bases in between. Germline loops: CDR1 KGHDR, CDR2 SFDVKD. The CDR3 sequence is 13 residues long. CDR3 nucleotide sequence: TGTGCCACCAGTGATTTAGAGGCTCATGAGCAGTTCTTC. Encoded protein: CATSDLEAHEQFF.

This CDR3 reads CASSRQDLTARQYF. CDR3 sequence (DNA): TGTGCCAGCAGCCGTCAGGACCTGACGGCACGGCAGTACTTC. The chain carries TRBV12-3 or TRBV12-4 and TRBJ2-7, with D unresolved. V dropped 6 bases and J dropped 9 bases, with 21 bases sitting between them. CDR3 size: 14 residues.

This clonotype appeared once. CDR3 loop: CASSKLPDNEQFF. DNA of the CDR3: TGTGCCAGCAGCAAACTACCCGACAATGAGCAGTTCTTC. The V gene is TRBV21-1, the J gene TRBJ2-1. TRBV21-1 is classified as a pseudogene. The CDR3 extends over 13 amino acids.

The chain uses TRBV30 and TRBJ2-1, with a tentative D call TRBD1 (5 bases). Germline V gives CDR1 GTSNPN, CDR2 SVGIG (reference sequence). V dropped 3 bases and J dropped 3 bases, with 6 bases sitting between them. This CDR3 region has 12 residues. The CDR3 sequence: CAWRDNYNEQFF. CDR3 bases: TGTGCCTGGAGGGACAACTACAATGAGCAGTTCTTC.

CDR3 region: CASSQDHGREQYF. The DNA of the CDR3 is TGCGCCAGCAGCCAAGATCATGGGCGCGAGCAGTACTTC. The V call is TRBV4-1, the J call TRBJ2-7; no definite D call. The CDR3 loop spans 13 amino acids. CDR1 is MGHRA, CDR2 YSYEKL, per germline. V was pared by 0 bases and J by 6 bases, with 9 bases between.

CDR3 bases: TGTGCCAGTAGTCCGGCACGGATGAACACTGAAGCTTTCTTT. This translates into CASSPARMNTEAFF. The rearrangement uses TRBV19 and TRBJ1-1, with unresolved D. The germline V gene has CDR1 LNHDA and CDR2 SQIVND (reference sequence). V was trimmed by 5 bases and J by 0 bases, leaving 10 bases between them. The CDR3 loop spans 14 amino acids.

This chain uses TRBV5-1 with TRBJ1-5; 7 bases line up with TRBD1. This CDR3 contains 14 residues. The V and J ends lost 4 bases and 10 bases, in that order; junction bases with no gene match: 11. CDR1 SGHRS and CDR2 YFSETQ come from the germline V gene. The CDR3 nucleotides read TGCGCCAGCAGCCTGGGACAGACGGACGATCCCCAGCATTTT. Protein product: CASSLGQTDDPQHF. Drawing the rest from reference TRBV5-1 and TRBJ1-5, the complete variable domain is KAGVTQTPRYLIKTRGQQVTLSCSPISGHRSVSWYQQTPGQGLQFLFEYFSETQRNKGNFPGRFSGRQFSNSRSEMNVSTLELGDSALYLCASSLGQTDDPQHFGDGTRLSIL.

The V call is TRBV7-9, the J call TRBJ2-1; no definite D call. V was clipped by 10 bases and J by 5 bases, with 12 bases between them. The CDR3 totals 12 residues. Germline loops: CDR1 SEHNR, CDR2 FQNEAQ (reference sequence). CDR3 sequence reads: CATRLVNNEQFF. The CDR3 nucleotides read TGTGCCACCAGGCTCGTCAACAATGAGCAGTTCTTC.

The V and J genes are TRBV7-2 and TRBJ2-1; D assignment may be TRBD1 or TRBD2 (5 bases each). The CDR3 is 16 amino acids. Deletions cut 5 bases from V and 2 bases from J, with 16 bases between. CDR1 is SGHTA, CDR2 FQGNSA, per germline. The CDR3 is CASSAAGTVTYNEQFF. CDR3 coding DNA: TGTGCCAGCAGCGCCGCCGGGACGGTGACCTACAATGAGCAGTTCTTC.

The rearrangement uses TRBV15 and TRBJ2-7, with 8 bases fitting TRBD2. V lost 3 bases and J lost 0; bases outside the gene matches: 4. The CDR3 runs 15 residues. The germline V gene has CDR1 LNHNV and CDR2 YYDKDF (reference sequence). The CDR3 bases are TGTGCCACCAGCAGGGAGCGGGGGAGCTCCTACGAGCAGTACTTC. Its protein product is CATSRERGSSYEQYF.

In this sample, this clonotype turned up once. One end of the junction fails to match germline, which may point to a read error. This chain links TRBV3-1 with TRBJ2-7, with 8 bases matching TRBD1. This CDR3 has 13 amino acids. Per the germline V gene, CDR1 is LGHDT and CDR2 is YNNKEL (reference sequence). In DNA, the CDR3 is TGTGCCAGCAGCCAAGGCCCGGACAGGGTCATCGACTTC. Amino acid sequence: CASSQGPDRVIDF.

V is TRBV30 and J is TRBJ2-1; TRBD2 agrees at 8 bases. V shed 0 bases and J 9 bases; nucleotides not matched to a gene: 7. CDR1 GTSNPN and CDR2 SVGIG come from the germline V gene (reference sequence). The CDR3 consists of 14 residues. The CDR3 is CAWSVTGGVSEQFF. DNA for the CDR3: TGTGCCTGGAGTGTGACGGGAGGGGTTAGTGAGCAGTTCTTC.

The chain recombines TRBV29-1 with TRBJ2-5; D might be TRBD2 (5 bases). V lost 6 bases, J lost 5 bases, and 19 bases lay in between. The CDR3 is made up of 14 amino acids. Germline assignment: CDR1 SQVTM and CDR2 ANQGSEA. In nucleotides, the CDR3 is TGCAGCGTCGAAACTCGGGGTAGCGCGGAGACCCAGTACTTC. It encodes CSVETRGSAETQYF.

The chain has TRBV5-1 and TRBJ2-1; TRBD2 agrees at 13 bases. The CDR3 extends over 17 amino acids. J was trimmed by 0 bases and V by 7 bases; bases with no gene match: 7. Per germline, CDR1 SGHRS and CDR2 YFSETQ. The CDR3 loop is CASAGTSGDFSYNEQFF. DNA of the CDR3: TGCGCCAGCGCCGGGACTAGCGGGGACTTCTCCTACAATGAGCAGTTCTTC.